This TCR beta chain appears in the sequencing data of a study of T cell responses to AZD1222 COVID-19 vaccine. About the research overall: Samples with a second dose at about 4 or about 12 weeks were pooled together. Study-level findings and limits: The reported proportion of spike-specific TCRs targeting unmutated variant regions was nearly half.

A note on this clone: The antigen is undetermined.

Here immunoSEQ multiplex PCR was the method, and the copy in TCRdb shows in-frame clones only, minus some. The sample includes under 200,000 clones, 80% to 95% of them seen just once. Source: peripheral blood, taken on day 0 of AZD1222 vaccination. The TCR was taken from an adult in good health.

As DNA, the CDR3 is TGCGCCAGCAGCCCAGCGGGCGTTGTGAATGAGCAGTTCTTC. It codes for CASSPAGVVNEQFF. V usage is TRBV4-1 and J usage is TRBJ2-1; D may be TRBD2 (6 bases). Trimming shortened V by 4 bases and J by 7 bases, and 14 bases separated the two germline ends. CDR3 length: 14 residues. Germline V gene lookup returns CDR1 MGHRA and CDR2 YSYEKL.